Shown below are 6 T cell receptor beta chains from a single sample sequenced in a study of Ad26.COV2.S vaccination and SARS-CoV-2 variants. Noted treatment: 19 received Ad26.COV2.S at low or high dose, single or two shots; about 5 received placebo; per-sample allocation not given. Collection of samples fell on day 63 after the first vaccine or placebo injection. This table comes from immunoSEQ multiplex PCR, and its TCRdb copy is limited to in-frame clones, with some not included. The table lists around 400,000 clones, about 93% of them singletons, with 10% to 15% in the top ten. Here the sequenced sample was peripheral blood, taken in a trial of Ad26.COV2.S vaccine versus placebo. Receptor source: a person aged 18 to 65 who received the Ad26.COV2.S COVID-19 vaccine or a placebo.

This sequence joins TRBV7-8 and TRBJ2-3, with 7 bases matching TRBD1. This CDR3 contains 15 residues. Losses at the gene ends were 5 bases for V and 3 bases for J; bases not matched to a gene: 8. Germline CDR1 reads SGHVS; CDR2 reads FQNEAQ. As DNA, the CDR3 is TGTGCCAGCAGCGACAAGGGGGCTGGGACAGATACGCAGTATTTT. It specifies CASSDKGAGTDTQYF.

The chain employs TRBV7-3 and TRBJ2-5; D may be TRBD1 (6 bases). This CDR3 region has 14 residues. Deletions cut 3 bases from V and 4 bases from J, with 12 bases between. Germline-derived CDR1 and CDR2 are SGHTA and FQGTGA. CDR3 sequence: CASSFAGVPETQYF. The CDR3, as DNA: TGTGCCAGCAGCTTCGCAGGGGTCCCAGAGACCCAGTACTTC.

This clone was picked up a small number of times. The chain uses TRBV3-1 (or the pseudogene TRBV3-2) and TRBJ2-1; D possibly corresponds to TRBD2 (6 bases). Germline CDR1 is LGHDT and CDR2 is YNNKEL (reference sequence). The CDR3 consists of 15 residues. V lost 2 bases to trimming and J lost 7 bases, with 15 bases between them. The chain's CDR3 is CASSQPGVIKNEQFF. The CDR3 DNA reads as TGTGCCAGCAGCCAACCGGGAGTAATTAAGAATGAGCAGTTCTTC.

This clone was seen a few times. The V gene is TRBV7-8, the J gene TRBJ1-6; tentative D call: TRBD1 (5 bases). The CDR3 covers 14 residues. The V and J ends lost 5 bases and 7 bases respectively, with 12 bases between them. CDR1 and CDR2 (germline): SGHVS, FQNEAQ. In DNA form, the CDR3 reads TGTGCCAGCAGCCTCCAGGGCGGGAATTCACCCCTCCACTTT. Protein: CASSLQGGNSPLHF.

The chain links TRBV7-8 to TRBJ2-5, with a weak D call TRBD1 (6 bases). The CDR3 consists of 17 residues. Looked up from germline, CDR1 is SGHVS and CDR2 is FQNEAQ. Trimming cost V 6 bases and J 4 bases, with 24 bases left between them. The chain's CDR3 is CASSRLQYGDITETQYF. The CDR3 nucleotides read TGTGCCAGCAGTCGCTTACAGTACGGGGACATTACAGAGACCCAGTACTTC.

The chain has TRBV6-2 or TRBV6-3 and TRBJ2-7; possible D gene TRBD1, 5 bases. Germline lookup yields CDR1 MNHEY and CDR2 SVGEGT. V lost 5 bases to trimming and J lost 5 bases, with 16 bases between them. CDR3 length: 14 residues. The CDR3 loop reads CASSIRQRIHEQYF. The CDR3 DNA sequence: TGTGCCAGCAGTATTCGACAGAGAATACACGAGCAGTACTTC.